The next 24 T cell receptor beta chains were all read from a single sample in a study of cytomegalovirus exposure and HLA in healthy donors. The method was immunoSEQ multiplex PCR; TCRdb's version includes in-frame clones alone and lacks a portion of them. This table holds 98,000 or so clones, approximately 94% found once. Sequenced sample: PBMCs. These receptors were obtained from a woman in her late teens or twenties in good health and CMV-seronegative.

The chain recombines TRBV10-3 with TRBJ2-5; D is perhaps TRBD1 (6 bases). V was pared by 3 bases and J by 4 bases, with 6 bases between. This CDR3 is 12 amino acids long. Germline lookup yields CDR1 ENHRY and CDR2 SYGVKD. CDR3 DNA sequence: TGTGCCATCAGTGACAGGGGAGAGACCCAGTACTTC. This codes for CAISDRGETQYF.

This clone was found once. The CDR3 DNA is TGTGCCACCAGCATGGGGCGGGGTGACACCGGGGAGCTGTTTTTT. This gives the protein CATSMGRGDTGELFF. The chain joins TRBV15 to TRBJ2-2; D is perhaps TRBD2 (6 bases). V was pared by 4 bases and J by 3 bases, with 12 bases between. The CDR3 has 15 amino acids. Per the germline V gene, CDR1 is LNHNV and CDR2 is YYDKDF (reference sequence).

The chain recombines TRBV6-6 with TRBJ1-2, with D hard to call. CDR1 MNHNY and CDR2 SVGAGI come from the germline V gene (reference sequence). The length of the CDR3 is 15 residues. With 6 bases removed from V and 4 bases from J, the gap between germline ends came to 18 bases. As DNA, the CDR3 is TGTGCCAGCAGCCAAGGGTTCGGCGAGGGCTATGGCTACACCTTC. Protein product: CASSQGFGEGYGYTF.

The J gene is TRBJ2-3, the V gene TRBV7-3, with TRBD2 matching over 8 bases. The CDR3 is made up of 15 amino acids. Germline V lookup: CDR1 SGHTA, CDR2 FQGTGA. Trimming at V came to 1 base and at J to 6 bases, leaving 6 bases not matched to a gene. DNA of the CDR3: TGTGCCAGCAGCTTAATTGGCGGGGGGAGCGATACGCAGTATTTT. It encodes CASSLIGGGSDTQYF.

V and J are TRBV4-1 and TRBJ1-3; tentative D call: TRBD1 (6 bases). Trimming left V 1 base short and J 1 base short, with 29 bases between. Germline assignment: CDR1 MGHRA and CDR2 YSYEKL. This CDR3 is built from 22 residues. DNA for the CDR3: TGCGCCAGCAGCCAAGTTGACGTAGTGACAGGTGTCCCCGTTAGGTCTGGAAACACCATATATTTT. Amino acids: CASSQVDVVTGVPVRSGNTIYF.

This rearrangement joins TRBV4-2 to TRBJ2-7; 11 bases match TRBD1. The CDR3 extends over 15 amino acids. CDR1 is LGHNA and CDR2 is YNFKEQ in the germline V gene. Trimming removed 1 base from V and 2 bases from J; junction bases left unmatched: 1. The CDR3, as DNA: TGTGCCAGCAGCCAAGGGACAGGGGGCCCCTACGAGCAGTACTTC. It yields the protein CASSQGTGGPYEQYF.

J is TRBJ2-3 and V is TRBV27, with D tentatively TRBD2 (6 bases). This CDR3 comprises 16 residues. V gave up 7 bases and J gave up 4 bases, with 21 bases separating them. CDR1 is MNHEY, CDR2 SMNVEV, per germline (reference sequence). CDR3 protein: CASTLTAPEGPDTQYF. The CDR3 nucleotides read TGTGCCAGCACTCTCACGGCCCCGGAGGGTCCAGATACGCAGTATTTT.

The CDR3: CASTSWPGNQYQETQYF. The CDR3 DNA sequence: TGTGCCAGCACCTCGTGGCCCGGGAATCAGTACCAAGAGACCCAGTACTTC. The chain combines TRBV7-9 with TRBJ2-5, with a tentative D call TRBD2 (5 bases). CDR1 is SEHNR, CDR2 FQNEAQ, per germline (reference sequence). The CDR3 runs 17 residues. V lost 7 bases and J lost 0, with 21 bases in between.

V usage is TRBV6-5 and J usage is TRBJ2-7; 12 bases align to TRBD1. The CDR3 consists of 14 residues. Trimming took 6 bases from V and 6 from J; bases not matched to a gene: 6. CDR1 is MNHEY, CDR2 SVGAGI, per germline. The CDR3 DNA is TGTGCCAGCAGGGAGGGACAGGGGGCTGGCGAGCAGTACTTC. Encoded protein: CASREGQGAGEQYF.

V usage is TRBV7-6 and J usage is TRBJ2-3, with D maybe TRBD1 (5 bases). Germline CDR1 and CDR2: SGHVS and FNYEAQ. V gave up 3 bases and J gave up 0 bases, with 10 bases separating them. CDR3 size: 15 residues. Written as DNA, the CDR3 is TGTGCCAGCAGCTTTACAGGTGGGAGCACAGATACGCAGTATTTT. This sequence encodes CASSFTGGSTDTQYF.

This clone was seen once. The rearrangement uses TRBV9 and TRBJ2-5; 7 bases agree with TRBD2. V was clipped by 0 bases and J by 3 bases; unmatched bases: 5. This CDR3 is 15 amino acids long. Germline lookup yields CDR1 SGDLS and CDR2 YYNGEE. The CDR3 region is CASSVDSGRKETQYF. The CDR3 DNA is TGTGCCAGCAGCGTAGATAGCGGGCGGAAAGAGACCCAGTACTTC.

The chain uses TRBV28 and TRBJ2-1; 11 bases match TRBD2. Unmatched junction bases numbered 6, after V lost 7 bases and J lost 7 bases. The CDR3 is made up of 14 amino acids. Germline-derived CDR1 and CDR2 are MDHEN and SYDVKM. Here the CDR3 reads CASTRLAGLNEQFF. CDR3 sequence (DNA): TGTGCCAGCACCCGACTAGCGGGGTTAAATGAGCAGTTCTTC.

This clone showed up just a few times. The chain carries TRBV5-1 and TRBJ1-6; 9 bases match TRBD1. The V gene end was trimmed by 8 bases and the J gene end by 8 bases; junction bases not matched to a gene: 11. This CDR3 has 15 residues. CDR1 is SGHRS, CDR2 YFSETQ, per germline. The CDR3 loop is CASRLGDRDYSPLHF. The CDR3 coding sequence is TGCGCCAGTAGGTTAGGGGACAGGGACTATTCACCCCTCCACTTT.

V and J are TRBV7-2 and TRBJ1-1; a weak D match, TRBD1 (6 bases). V was clipped by 4 bases and J by 4 bases, with 10 bases between them. CDR3 length: 13 amino acids. The germline V gene encodes CDR1 SGHTA and CDR2 FQGNSA. CDR3 DNA sequence: TGTGCCAGCAGCTCCTCAGGGGCCACTGAAGCTTTCTTT. Its translation is CASSSSGATEAFF.

V is TRBV2 and J is TRBJ2-2; D unclear. Germline values: CDR1 SNHLY, CDR2 FYNNEI. The CDR3 contains 14 residues. The ends were cut back, 9 bases at V and 0 bases at J, with 11 bases in the middle. CDR3 region: CASSYISNTGELFF. The CDR3 region has the DNA TGTGCCAGTTCTTATATTTCGAACACCGGGGAGCTGTTTTTT.

In this sample, this clone turned up once. In DNA form, the CDR3 reads TGTGCCAGCTCACCAGAGGCATCCAACTACGAGCAGTACTTC. Translating gives CASSPEASNYEQYF. This chain uses TRBV18 with TRBJ2-7; D unresolved. There are 14 residues in the CDR3. Per germline, CDR1 KGHSH and CDR2 LQKENI. Trimming pared 2 bases from V and 3 bases from J, leaving 11 bases between. Full variable domain (remainder filled in from reference TRBV18 and TRBJ2-7): NAGVMQNPRHLVRRRGQEARLRCSPMKGHSHVYWYRQLPEEGLKFMVYLQKENIIDESGMPKERFSAEFPKEGPSILRIQQVVRGDSAAYFCASSPEASNYEQYFGPGTRLTVT.

V is TRBV4-1 and J is TRBJ2-7, with 7 bases lining up with TRBD2. The trim removed 0 bases at V and 2 bases at J, leaving 1 base unmatched. The CDR3 is made up of 14 amino acids. Germline lookup yields CDR1 MGHRA and CDR2 YSYEKL. For the CDR3, the DNA is TGCGCCAGCAGCCAAGAAACTAGCGCCTACGAGCAGTACTTC. Protein: CASSQETSAYEQYF.

The V and J genes are TRBV18 and TRBJ1-1, with a tentative D call TRBD1 (5 bases). CDR3 length: 12 residues. The germline V gene has CDR1 KGHSH and CDR2 LQKENI. Trimming shortened V by 3 bases and J by 6 bases, and 8 bases separated the two germline ends. CDR3 protein: CASSPGRAEAFF. CDR3 DNA sequence: TGTGCCAGCTCACCGGGGCGCGCTGAAGCTTTCTTT.

The chain employs TRBV27 and TRBJ1-2; D is possibly TRBD1 (5 bases). The CDR3 loop spans 12 amino acids. The V end lost 5 bases, the J end lost 6 bases, and 10 bases lay between the germline ends. CDR1 and CDR2 (germline): MNHEY, SMNVEV (reference sequence). CDR3 residues: CASSLEGDGYTF. CDR3 DNA sequence: TGTGCCAGCAGTCTTGAAGGGGATGGCTACACCTTC.

This chain links TRBV6-1 with TRBJ2-7, with 9 bases lining up with TRBD1. V lost 2 bases to trimming and J lost 5 bases; unmatched junction nucleotides: 4. The germline V gene has CDR1 MNHNS and CDR2 SASEGT. The CDR3 covers 14 residues. For the CDR3, the DNA is TGTGCCAGCAGTGAATCACAGGGGGCAGACGAGCAGTACTTC. It is translated as CASSESQGADEQYF.

In nucleotides, the CDR3 is TGTGCCAGCACCCTGGGGACAGGGTGGGCTGGGGCCAACGTCCTGACTTTC. It yields the protein CASTLGTGWAGANVLTF. This chain links TRBV28 with TRBJ2-6, with 9 bases lining up with TRBD1. After removal of 7 bases from V and 2 bases from J, the junction contained 9 bases not matched to a gene. Germline assignment: CDR1 MDHEN and CDR2 SYDVKM. CDR3 length: 17 residues.

The chain couples TRBV27 to TRBJ2-7; possible D gene TRBD1, 7 bases. CDR1 and CDR2 (germline): MNHEY, SMNVEV (reference sequence). The V gene lost 6 bases and the J gene lost 2 bases, with 14 bases spanning the gap. There are 14 residues in the CDR3. As DNA, the CDR3 is TGTGCCAGCAGCAACGCGGGACAGACCTACGAGCAGTACTTC. This encodes CASSNAGQTYEQYF.

This rearrangement joins TRBV6-1 to TRBJ1-4, with a tentative D call TRBD1 (6 bases). The CDR3 extends over 16 amino acids. CDR1 and CDR2 from the germline V gene are MNHNS and SASEGT. The V and J ends lost 0 bases and 8 bases respectively, with 16 bases between them. CDR3 nucleotide sequence: TGTGCCAGCAGTGAAGCGCCTTGGGGGCAGGTGGAAAAACTGTTTTTT. Amino acid sequence: CASSEAPWGQVEKLFF.

This chain uses TRBV19 with TRBJ1-4; TRBD1 agrees at 8 bases. The length of the CDR3 is 17 residues. Looked up from germline, CDR1 is LNHDA and CDR2 is SQIVND (reference sequence). The junction had 12 bases not matched to a gene; V was cut back by 3 bases and J by 6 bases. For the CDR3, the DNA is TGTGCCAGTAGTATTCAGTGGGATCCGACAGGGGATGAAAAACTGTTTTTT. Translated, it gives CASSIQWDPTGDEKLFF. Full variable domain (missing parts from reference TRBV19 and TRBJ1-4): DGGITQSPKYLFRKEGQNVTLSCEQNLNHDAMYWYRQDPGQGLRLIYYSQIVNDFQKGDIAEGYSVSREKKESFPLTVTSAQKNPTAFYLCASSIQWDPTGDEKLFFGSGTQLSVL.